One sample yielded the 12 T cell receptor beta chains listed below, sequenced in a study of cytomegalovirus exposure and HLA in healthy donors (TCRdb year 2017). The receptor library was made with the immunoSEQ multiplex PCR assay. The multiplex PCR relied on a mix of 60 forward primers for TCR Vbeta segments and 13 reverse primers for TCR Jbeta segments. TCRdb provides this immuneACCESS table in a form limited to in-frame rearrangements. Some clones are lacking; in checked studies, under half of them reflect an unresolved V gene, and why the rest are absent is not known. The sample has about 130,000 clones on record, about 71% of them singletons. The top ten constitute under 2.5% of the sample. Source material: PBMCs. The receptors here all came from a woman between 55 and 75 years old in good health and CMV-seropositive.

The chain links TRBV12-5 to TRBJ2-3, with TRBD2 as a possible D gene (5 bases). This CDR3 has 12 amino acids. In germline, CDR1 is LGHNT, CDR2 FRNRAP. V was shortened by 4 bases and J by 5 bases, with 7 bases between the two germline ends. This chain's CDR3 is CASGSEGDTQYF. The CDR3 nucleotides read TGTGCTAGTGGTTCCGAGGGAGATACGCAGTATTTT.

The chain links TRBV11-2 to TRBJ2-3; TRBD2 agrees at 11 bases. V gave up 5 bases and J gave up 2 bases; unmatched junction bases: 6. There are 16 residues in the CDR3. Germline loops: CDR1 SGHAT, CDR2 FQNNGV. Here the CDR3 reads CASSQRLAGNTDTQYF. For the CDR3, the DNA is TGTGCCAGCAGCCAACGACTAGCGGGGAACACAGATACGCAGTATTTT.

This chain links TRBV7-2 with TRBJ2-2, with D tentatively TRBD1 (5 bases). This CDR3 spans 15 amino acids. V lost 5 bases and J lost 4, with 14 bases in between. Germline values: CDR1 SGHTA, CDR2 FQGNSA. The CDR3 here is CASSPSWGRTGELFF. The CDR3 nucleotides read TGTGCCAGCAGCCCCTCGTGGGGCCGCACCGGGGAGCTGTTTTTT.

CDR3 in amino acids: CASSPQGGAIYEQYF. The CDR3 DNA sequence: TGTGCCAGCAGTCCCCAAGGTGGGGCCATCTACGAGCAGTACTTC. The chain has TRBV28 and TRBJ2-7; TRBD1 is a possible D gene (5 bases). Trimming removed 5 bases at V and 3 bases at J, with 17 bases between. Germline-derived CDR1 and CDR2 are MDHEN and SYDVKM. CDR3 length: 15 residues.

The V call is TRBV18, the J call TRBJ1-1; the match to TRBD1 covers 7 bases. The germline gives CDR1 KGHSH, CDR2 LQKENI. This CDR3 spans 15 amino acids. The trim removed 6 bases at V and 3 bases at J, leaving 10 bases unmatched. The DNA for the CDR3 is TGTGCCAGCTCGTGGGACAGAGCAGGGGACACTGAAGCTTTCTTT. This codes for CASSWDRAGDTEAFF.

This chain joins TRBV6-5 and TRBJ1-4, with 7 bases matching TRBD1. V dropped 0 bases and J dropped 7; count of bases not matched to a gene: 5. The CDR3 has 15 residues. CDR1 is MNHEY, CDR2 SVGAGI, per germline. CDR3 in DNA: TGTGCCAGCAGTTACTCCGACAGGGCGAGTGAAAAACTGTTTTTT. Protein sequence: CASSYSDRASEKLFF.

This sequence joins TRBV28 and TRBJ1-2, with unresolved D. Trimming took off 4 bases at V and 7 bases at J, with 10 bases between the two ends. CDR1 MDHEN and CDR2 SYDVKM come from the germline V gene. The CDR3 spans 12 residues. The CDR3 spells CASSSQYRGYTF. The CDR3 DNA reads TGTGCCAGCAGTTCCCAGTACCGTGGCTACACCTTC.

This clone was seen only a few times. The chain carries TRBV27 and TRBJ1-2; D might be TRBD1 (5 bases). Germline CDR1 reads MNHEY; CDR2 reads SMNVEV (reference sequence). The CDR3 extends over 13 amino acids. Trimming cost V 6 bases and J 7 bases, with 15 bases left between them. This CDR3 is CASSPGRGLGYTF. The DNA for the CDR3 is TGTGCCAGCAGCCCAGGGAGGGGACTTGGCTACACCTTC.

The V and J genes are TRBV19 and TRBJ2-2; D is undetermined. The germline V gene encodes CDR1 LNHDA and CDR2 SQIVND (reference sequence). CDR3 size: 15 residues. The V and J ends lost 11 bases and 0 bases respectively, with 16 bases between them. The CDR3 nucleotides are TGTGCCTGTGGTTCAGGCCTGACGAACACCGGGGAGCTGTTTTTT. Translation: CACGSGLTNTGELFF.

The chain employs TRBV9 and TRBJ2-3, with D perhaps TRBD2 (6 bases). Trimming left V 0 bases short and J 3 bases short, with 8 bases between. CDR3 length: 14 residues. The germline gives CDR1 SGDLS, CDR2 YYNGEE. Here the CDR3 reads CASSVGLATDTQYF. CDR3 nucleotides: TGTGCCAGCAGCGTAGGGCTAGCGACAGATACGCAGTATTTT.

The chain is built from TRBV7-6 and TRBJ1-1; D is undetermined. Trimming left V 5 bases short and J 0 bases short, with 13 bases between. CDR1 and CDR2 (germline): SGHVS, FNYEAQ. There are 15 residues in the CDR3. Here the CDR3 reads CASSPITSLNTEAFF. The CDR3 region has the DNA TGTGCCAGCAGCCCCATCACGAGTTTGAACACTGAAGCTTTCTTT. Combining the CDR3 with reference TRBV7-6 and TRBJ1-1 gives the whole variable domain GAGVSQSPRYKVTKRGQDVALRCDPISGHVSLYWYRQALGQGPEFLTYFNYEAQQDKSGLPNDRFSAERPEGSISTLTIQRTEQRDSAMYRCASSPITSLNTEAFFGQGTRLTVV.

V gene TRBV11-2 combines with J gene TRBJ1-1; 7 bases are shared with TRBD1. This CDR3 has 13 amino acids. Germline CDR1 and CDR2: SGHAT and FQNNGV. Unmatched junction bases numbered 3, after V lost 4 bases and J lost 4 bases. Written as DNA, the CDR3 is TGTGCCAGCAGCTCACAGGGGAGCACTGAAGCTTTCTTT. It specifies CASSSQGSTEAFF.